This TCR beta chain comes out of a study of blood T cell repertoires in COVID-19. Germline CDR1 and CDR2: MNHEY and SMNVEV (reference sequence). The length of the CDR3 is 14 residues. With 2 bases removed from V and 8 bases from J, the gap between germline ends came to 15 bases. Original data processing: The authors estimated nucleated cell counts from reference gene primer amplification. Measured with immunoSEQ multiplex PCR; TCRdb has only the in-frame clones, and not every one. Clone size and the V and J calls come from that table; the DNA yielded D and trimming. This table holds 120,000 or so clones, 86% found once.

Specimen: peripheral blood. The J gene is TRBJ1-2, the V gene TRBV27; TRBD1 might be the D (5 bases). The source of this sequence is a man aged 35 to 55 with acute or convalescent COVID-19. This chain's CDR3 is CASSLEGGAKGYTF. CDR3 coding DNA: TGTGCCAGCAGTTTAGAGGGAGGGGCAAAAGGCTACACCTTC.